This T cell receptor beta chain was obtained from a study of blood T cell repertoires in COVID-19 (dated by TCRdb to about 2020). Regarding the research as a whole: Samples covering the acute and convalescent phases of COVID-19 were provided by collaborators in the United States, Italy and Spain. The material from the prospective study consisted of cDNA or gDNA derived from T cells, B-cell-depleted T cells, or PBMCs. The dataset comprised deeply sampled blood TCRbeta repertoires from subjects exposed to, actively infected with, or recovered from COVID-19. The repertoires were released in a freely available public database intended as a resource for research on the immune response to SARS-CoV-2. Samples were obtained from the ongoing ImmuneRACE study (first 160 participants) and from 950 to 1,500 subjects provided by 6 global collaborators. Sample metadata almost always included a de-identified subject ID, COVID-19 status, age in years and sex. Where HLA class I and class II types were available, the types were taken from metadata supplied by the sample provider, not from assay-based typing. The paper's findings and limits, for the study overall: How much clinical and demographic metadata was included differed by source and by participant, and the metadata was provided uncurated.

On this clone itself: What this receptor recognizes is not known. No clone much larger than this one lies a single base away; base qualities are absent.

At one collaborating source in Seattle, patients were enrolled during active infection and were followed longitudinally through the course of disease. Each collaborating institution followed its own protocols to collect whole blood in K2EDTA tubes. For TCRbeta analysis, collaborators shipped samples as frozen whole blood, isolated PBMCs, or DNA extracted from either of those sample types. From the cysteine up to the phenylalanine, the CDR3 has a length of 13 residues. Only the CDR3 part of the read is kept: 39 bases, read in frame from the first base. The V end gives up 4 bases and the J end 8 bases, leaving 7 bases in the junction not matched to a gene. Via the germline V gene, CDR1 is MDHEN and CDR2 SYDVKM. The immunoSEQ Assay, a bias-controlled multiplex PCR, was used to amplify TCRbeta CDR3 regions from genomic DNA. The authors' pipeline ran thus. The number of nucleated cells in each sample was estimated by amplification of reference gene primers within the assay. Sequence reads were collapsed and filtered to measure the absolute abundance of every unique TCRbeta CDR3 rearrangement. For each sample, productive Simpson clonality was calculated as the square root of Simpson's diversity index across productive rearrangements. The table comes from immuneACCESS by way of TCRdb, which keeps in-frame sequences with V and J called. Part of the clones is missing from these tables; in studies checked, under half for an unresolved V gene and the rest for unknown reasons. V and J calls and clone size are copied from that table; D and trimming were computed from the DNA. This sample gives a few hundred thousand clones in total; roughly 89% of them show up just once. 0.65% to 1% of the sample lies in the top ten.

The rearranged segments are TRBV28 and TRBJ1-2; 7 middle bases align to TRBD1. Sequencing used peripheral blood. The sequence was obtained from a man younger than 35 with COVID-19, enrolled during active disease. The DNA sequence is TGTGCCAGCAGTTCATGGGGACAGCGCGGCTACACCTTC. Its product reads: CASSSWGQRGYTF.